The T cell receptor (beta chain) described here comes from a study of PD-L1 blockade in urothelial cancer. This CDR3 spans 15 amino acids. Trimming took 5 bases from V and 3 from J; bases not matched to a gene: 7. Looked up from germline, CDR1 is PRHDT and CDR2 is FYEKMQ (reference sequence). The time point is: pretreatment peripheral blood. The table came from immunoSEQ multiplex PCR; TCRdb's copy has only in-frame clones and leaves some out. The sample lists some 65,000 clones, 81% occurring once. This clone has just a few counts. J is TRBJ2-1 and V is TRBV13; 7 bases match TRBD1. This clonotype was sampled from an older man with urothelial cancer. The sequencing used PBMCs, collected around atezolizumab (anti-PD-L1) treatment. The CDR3 nucleotides read TGTGCCAGCAGCCCCCGGACAGGCGGCTACAATGAGCAGTTCTTC. Amino acid sequence: CASSPRTGGYNEQFF. Full variable domain (rest looked up from reference TRBV13 and TRBJ2-1): AAGVIQSPRHLIKEKRETATLKCYPIPRHDTVYWYQQGPGQDPQFLISFYEKMQSDKGSIPDRFSAQQFSDYHSELNMSSLELGDSALYFCASSPRTGGYNEQFFGPGTRLTVL.